These T cell receptor beta chains were read from a single sample in a study of CD8 T cells in ankylosing spondylitis. TCRdb called the 5' RACE reads again in MiXCR, with one record for every CDR3 protein. The data contain roughly 40,000 distinct CDR3 sequences, 3% to 4.5% of them singletons. Sequencing was done on a sample of blood, either unsorted or a sorted T cell fraction (not recorded which). The receptor set was obtained from a female donor with ankylosing spondylitis or in good health (not recorded which). CDR3s include the opening cysteine and the closing phenylalanine or tryptophan. D genes are given only for firm matches. Part of the rows lack a size; the others show once, few, many or a class for expanded clones.

>.|many|TRBJ2-7|TRBV9
CASSVGRPGEPYEQYF
TGTGCCAGCAGCGTAGGGCGGCCAGGGGAGCCCTACGAGCAGTACTTC
>.|many|TRBJ2-7|TRBV9
CASSVDVTYEQYF
TGTGCCAGCAGCGTAGACGTAACCTACGAGCAGTACTTC
>TRBD2|many|TRBJ2-3|TRBV9
CASSFGLAGADTQYF
TGTGCCAGCAGCTTTGGACTAGCGGGGGCAGATACGCAGTATTTT
>.|many|TRBJ1-1|TRBV9
CASSPRTANTEAFF
TGTGCCAGCAGCCCCAGGACAGCGAACACTGAAGCTTTCTTT
>TRBD2|many|TRBJ2-7|TRBV9
CASSVGLAGGLNEQYF
TGTGCCAGCAGCGTGGGACTAGCGGGGGGGCTGAACGAGCAGTACTTC
>.|many|TRBJ1-6|TRBV9
CASSVDLGGNSPLHF
TGTGCCAGCAGCGTAGATCTGGGCGGGAATTCACCCCTCCACTTT
>.|many|TRBJ1-6|TRBV9
CASSVGAGGAHGSPLHF
TGTGCCAGCAGCGTAGGAGCTGGGGGGGCCCATGGTTCACCCCTCCACTTT
>TRBD2|many|TRBJ2-6|TRBV9
CASSFLSGGGANVLTF
TGTGCCAGCAGCTTCCTAAGCGGGGGAGGGGCCAACGTCCTGACTTTC
>TRBD1|many|TRBJ1-1|TRBV9
CASSSRGQGTEAFF
TGTGCCAGCAGCAGCCGAGGACAGGGCACTGAAGCTTTCTTT
>TRBD2|many|TRBJ2-2|TRBV9
CASSVGLAGGLLGGELFF
TGTGCCAGCAGCGTAGGACTAGCGGGGGGGCTTCTGGGCGGGGAGCTGTTTTTT
>.|many|TRBJ2-3|TRBV9
CASSVGGTDTQYF
TGTGCCAGCAGCGTAGGCGGCACAGATACGCAGTATTTT
>TRBD1|many|TRBJ1-2|TRBV9
CASSAGQGLDGYTF
TGTGCCAGCAGCGCCGGACAGGGCCTGGATGGCTACACCTTC
>.|many|TRBJ1-1|TRBV9
CASSASGTPRNTEAFF
TGTGCCAGCAGCGCTTCCGGGACCCCAAGGAACACTGAAGCTTTCTTT
>TRBD2|few|TRBJ2-5|TRBV9
CASSVVEAGGGETQYF
TGTGCCAGCAGCGTAGTTGAAGCGGGGGGTGGAGAGACCCAGTACTTC
>.|.|TRBJ2-1|TRBV9
CASTGDEGSSYNEQFF
TGTGCCAGCACCGGGGACGAAGGGAGCTCCTACAATGAGCAGTTCTTC
>.|many|TRBJ1-2|TRBV9
CASSVGGPGGYTF
TGTGCCAGCAGCGTAGGGGGGCCTGGTGGCTACACCTTC
>.|.|TRBJ2-1|TRBV9
CASSVLGMGVVYGNEQFF
TGTGCCAGCAGCGTACTGGGAATGGGAGTGGTCTACGGCAATGAGCAGTTCTTC
>.|.|TRBJ2-3|TRBV9
CASSPHRDGTQYF
TGTGCCAGCAGCCCCCACCGGGACGGTACGCAGTATTTT